Listed below are T cell receptor beta chains from one sample, sequenced in a study of CD8 T cells in Susac syndrome. In TCRdb, the immunoSEQ multiplex PCR reads were re-called with MiXCR into one record per CDR3 protein. The table lists about 150,000 distinct CDR3 sequences, roughly 95% of them singletons. The specimen sequenced was CD4+ T cells from PBMCs. These TCRs come from a human donor with Susac syndrome. Each CDR3 is given with its conserved first and last residue. D genes are given only for firm matches. Some rows mark clone size as missing; the rest say once, few, many or name a class of expanded clone.

10,TRBV20-1,-,-,TRBJ2-5,CSALSETQYF,TGCAGTGCCCTGAGTGAGACCCAGTACTTC
15,TRBV7-9,-,-,TRBJ2-4,CASSLGRASENIQYF,TGTGCCAGCAGCTTAGGTCGGGCCTCCGAAAACATTCAGTACTTC
15,TRBV6-4,-,TRBD2,TRBJ2-2,CASSVSGGDTGELFF,TGTGCCAGCAGCGTCAGCGGGGGGGACACCGGGGAGCTGTTTTTT
14,TRBV28,-,TRBD1,TRBJ2-1,CASRRTGAHNEQFF,TGTGCCAGCAGGAGGACAGGGGCCCACAATGAGCAGTTCTTC
15,TRBV20-1,-,-,TRBJ2-3,CSAREGADWADTQYF,TGCAGTGCTAGAGAGGGGGCGGATTGGGCAGATACGCAGTATTTT
14,TRBV7-8,-,TRBD1,TRBJ1-1,CASSLGGQDTEAFF,TGTGCCAGCAGCTTAGGGGGACAGGACACTGAAGCTTTCTTT
15,TRBV7-3,-,-,TRBJ2-1,CASSIRQSSSNEQFF,TGTGCCAGCAGCATTAGGCAGTCCTCCTCCAATGAGCAGTTCTTC
15,TRBV29-1,-,TRBD1,TRBJ2-7,CSVEDRGTGLNEQYF,TGCAGCGTTGAAGATAGGGGGACAGGGTTAAACGAGCAGTACTTC
15,TRBV7-2,once,-,TRBJ1-5,CASSTGGSGNQPQHF,TGTGCCAGCAGCACCGGCGGTTCTGGCAATCAGCCCCAGCATTTT
17,TRBV11-1,-,TRBD2,TRBJ2-1,CASSSSPGGGLEWEQFF,TGTGCCAGCAGCTCCTCCCCCGGCGGGGGGCTCGAATGGGAGCAGTTCTTC
14,TRBV2,-,-,TRBJ1-5,CASSPQAGNQPQHF,TGTGCCAGCAGTCCCCAGGCAGGGAACCAGCCCCAGCATTTT
14,TRBV4-1,-,-,TRBJ2-1,CASSSQDGRNEQFF,TGCGCCAGCAGCTCACAGGATGGGAGGAATGAGCAGTTCTTC
12,TRBV7-9,-,-,TRBJ1-2,CATGQAVYGYTF,TGTGCTACGGGGCAGGCCGTATATGGCTACACCTTC
15,TRBV20-1,-,TRBD2,TRBJ2-1,CSAKSGGAGPDEQFF,TGCAGTGCCAAAAGCGGGGGGGCCGGTCCTGATGAGCAGTTCTTC
13,TRBV25-1,-,-,TRBJ1-5,CASSEILRQPQHF,TGTGCCAGCAGTGAAATATTGAGGCAGCCCCAGCATTTT
14,TRBV29-1,-,-,TRBJ2-7,CSVVAASGSYEQYF,TGCAGCGTTGTGGCCGCCAGCGGGTCGTACGAGCAGTACTTC
14,TRBV7-9,-,-,TRBJ2-5,CASSLAQGRETQYF,TGTGCCAGCAGCTTAGCCCAGGGGAGAGAGACCCAGTACTTC
15,TRBV5-4,-,-,TRBJ1-1,CASSSSTGTVTEAFF,TGTGCCAGCAGCTCATCGACGGGAACGGTTACTGAAGCTTTCTTT
13,TRBV5-1,-,-,TRBJ2-7,CASSFQGQYEQYF,TGCGCCAGCAGCTTTCAGGGGCAATACGAGCAGTACTTC
16,TRBV7-9,-,TRBD1,TRBJ2-7,CASSLTRTGAPYEQYF,TGTGCCAGCAGCTTAACACGGACAGGGGCGCCCTACGAGCAGTACTTC
17,TRBV30,-,-,TRBJ1-6,CAWASTGTSSYNSPLHF,TGTGCCTGGGCCTCTACGGGGACGAGCTCCTATAATTCACCCCTCCACTTT
12,TRBV29-1,once,-,TRBJ2-3,CSVPGLTDTQYF,TGCAGCGTTCCGGGGCTCACAGATACGCAGTATTTT
17,TRBV18,-,TRBD2,TRBJ2-7,CASQPGTSGGGSYEQYF,TGTGCCAGCCAACCCGGGACTAGCGGGGGGGGCTCCTACGAGCAGTACTTC
19,TRBV3-1,-,-,TRBJ1-2,CASSHPEGRSGGHNYGYTF,TGTGCCAGCAGCCACCCCGAGGGCCGATCAGGCGGACATAACTATGGCTACACCTTC
16,TRBV9,-,-,TRBJ2-2,CASSVATTANTGELFF,TGTGCCAGCAGCGTAGCTACAACAGCCAACACCGGGGAGCTGTTTTTT
13,TRBV27,-,-,TRBJ2-7,CASSRDGPYEQYF,TGTGCCAGCAGTCGGGACGGTCCGTACGAGCAGTACTTC
14,TRBV20-1,-,-,TRBJ2-1,CSASYGAQGYEQFF,TGCAGTGCTAGCTACGGGGCCCAGGGCTATGAGCAGTTCTTC
14,TRBV2,-,-,TRBJ1-1,CASTLRGRNTEAFF,TGTGCCAGCACCCTACGGGGGCGGAACACTGAAGCTTTCTTT
18,TRBV6-5,-,TRBD2,TRBJ2-7,CASSYPMGEGAVIHEQYF,TGTGCCAGCAGTTACCCGATGGGGGAGGGAGCGGTGATCCACGAGCAGTACTTC
17,TRBV9,-,TRBD2,TRBJ2-3,CASSVRASGSSTDTQYF,TGTGCCAGCAGCGTAAGGGCTAGCGGGTCTAGCACAGATACGCAGTATTTT
15,TRBV5-4,-,-,TRBJ2-1,CASSSDKAEYNEQFF,TGTGCCAGCAGCTCGGACAAAGCGGAATACAATGAGCAGTTCTTC
12,TRBV3-1,-,-,TRBJ2-5,CASSQRGGTQYF,TGTGCCAGCAGCCAGAGGGGGGGGACCCAGTACTTC
15,TRBV20-1,-,-,TRBJ1-6,CSAPEEGISGSPLHF,TGCAGTGCTCCTGAAGAGGGGATTTCTGGTTCACCCCTCCACTTT
14,TRBV20-1,-,-,TRBJ2-7,CSAIGALGSYEQYF,TGCAGTGCTATTGGAGCGCTAGGCTCCTACGAGCAGTACTTC
14,TRBV6-5,-,-,TRBJ1-1,CASSYSERGTEAFF,TGTGCCAGCAGTTACTCAGAACGGGGAACTGAAGCTTTCTTT
14,TRBV20-1,once,-,TRBJ1-5,CSATREGSNQPQHF,TGCAGTGCTACCCGGGAGGGTAGCAATCAGCCCCAGCATTTT
12,TRBV29-1,-,-,TRBJ1-3,CSVEDPRNTIYF,TGCAGCGTTGAGGACCCCCGAAACACCATATATTTT
16,TRBV21-1,-,-,TRBJ2-7,CASSPNTEQGAYEQYF,TGTGCCAGCAGCCCAAACACGGAACAGGGGGCCTACGAGCAGTACTTC
12,TRBV29-1,-,TRBD1,TRBJ1-1,CSVGDRVTEAFF,TGCAGCGTTGGGGACAGGGTCACTGAAGCTTTCTTT
13,TRBV7-9,-,TRBD2,TRBJ2-1,CASSLGGLAGAPF,TGTGCCAGCAGCTTAGGCGGACTAGCGGGGGCCCCCTTC
12,TRBV20-1,-,TRBD2,TRBJ2-3,CSATSGGATQYF,TGCAGTGCCACTAGCGGGGGGGCTACGCAGTATTTT
10,TRBV5-4,-,TRBD2,TRBJ2-7,CAVGGDEQYF,TGTGCCGTTGGGGGGGACGAGCAGTACTTC
16,TRBV27,-,-,TRBJ2-4,CASSEGPGLAKNIQYF,TGTGCCAGCAGTGAGGGGCCGGGGTTAGCCAAAAACATTCAGTACTTC
12,TRBV28,-,-,TRBJ1-1,CASRNFFAEAFF,TGTGCCAGCCGGAATTTCTTTGCTGAAGCTTTCTTT
14,TRBV20-1,-,-,TRBJ2-7,CSANAGTDPYEQYF,TGCAGTGCTAACGCCGGGACCGACCCCTACGAGCAGTACTTC
14,TRBV20-1,-,TRBD1,TRBJ1-5,CSAQQGVGNQPQHF,TGCAGTGCTCAACAGGGGGTAGGCAATCAGCCCCAGCATTTT
12,TRBV20-1,-,TRBD2,TRBJ2-5,CSARTSTETQYF,TGCAGTGCGCGGACTAGCACCGAGACCCAGTACTTC
13,TRBV20-1,-,-,TRBJ2-1,CSARGPNYNEQFF,TGCAGTGCTAGAGGACCTAACTACAATGAGCAGTTCTTC
15,TRBV4-2,-,-,TRBJ2-5,CASSQDSNSQKTQYF,TGTGCCAGCAGCCAAGATTCGAACTCCCAGAAGACCCAGTACTTC
15,TRBV5-6,-,-,TRBJ1-6,CASSPSPVPFGPLHF,TGTGCCAGCAGCCCATCCCCGGTACCCTTCGGACCCCTCCACTTT
11,TRBV29-1,-,-,TRBJ2-5,CSVAGEETQYF,TGCAGCGTTGCGGGGGAAGAGACCCAGTACTTC